The rows below give T cell receptor beta chains drawn from one sample of a study of T cell responses to AZD1222 COVID-19 vaccine. Assay used: immunoSEQ multiplex PCR; TCRdb lists only in-frame clones, some missing. There are about 160,000 clones in the sample; approximately 91% occur only once, and approximately 2% lies in the top ten. The sequencing here drew on peripheral blood, taken on day 0 of AZD1222 vaccination. These receptors all come from an adult in good health. Each CDR3 is given without its conserved first and last residue. The order of the fields is V gene, clone size, CDR3 length, J gene, CDR3 protein. Clone size is shown for a subset of rows, as once, few, many or a class of expanded clone.

V gene: TRBV6-5; clone size: -; CDR3 length: 12; J gene: TRBJ1-2; CDR3 protein: ASRRTGIVYGYT
V gene: TRBV7-9; clone size: once; CDR3 length: 15; J gene: TRBJ1-1; CDR3 protein: ASGENHSRRTNTEAF
V gene: TRBV12-3/TRBV12-4; clone size: once; CDR3 length: 10; J gene: TRBJ1-2; CDR3 protein: ASSSGLRGYT
V gene: TRBV5-4; clone size: -; CDR3 length: 12; J gene: TRBJ2-1; CDR3 protein: ASIPDGTNNEQF
V gene: TRBV24-1; clone size: -; CDR3 length: 11; J gene: TRBJ1-2; CDR3 protein: ATSDLGGYGYT
V gene: TRBV28; clone size: -; CDR3 length: 13; J gene: TRBJ2-7; CDR3 protein: ASSPPRTGPGEQY
V gene: TRBV3-1/TRBV3-2; clone size: -; CDR3 length: 11; J gene: TRBJ1-2; CDR3 protein: ASSHRGNYGYT
V gene: TRBV5-1; clone size: -; CDR3 length: 12; J gene: TRBJ2-3; CDR3 protein: ASRGEGGTDTQY
V gene: TRBV15; clone size: few; CDR3 length: 13; J gene: TRBJ2-5; CDR3 protein: ATSRDLSKQETQY
V gene: TRBV5-5; clone size: few; CDR3 length: 14; J gene: TRBJ2-7; CDR3 protein: ASSLWDREVSGEQY
V gene: TRBV18; clone size: -; CDR3 length: 13; J gene: TRBJ2-7; CDR3 protein: ASSPNGQFIDEQY
V gene: TRBV19; clone size: once; CDR3 length: 8; J gene: TRBJ2-1; CDR3 protein: ASRANEQF
V gene: TRBV5-4; clone size: -; CDR3 length: 11; J gene: TRBJ2-7; CDR3 protein: ASSFEVTYEQY
V gene: TRBV11-2; clone size: -; CDR3 length: 12; J gene: TRBJ1-1; CDR3 protein: ASSLGGVWTEAF
V gene: TRBV7-6; clone size: -; CDR3 length: 13; J gene: TRBJ1-4; CDR3 protein: ASSRETGANEKLF
V gene: TRBV4-3; clone size: -; CDR3 length: 12; J gene: TRBJ1-4; CDR3 protein: ASSQGGFGEKLF
V gene: TRBV9; clone size: -; CDR3 length: 13; J gene: TRBJ2-6; CDR3 protein: ASSVGGTGANVLT
V gene: TRBV19; clone size: -; CDR3 length: 13; J gene: TRBJ2-1; CDR3 protein: ASSMGLAGTNEQF
V gene: TRBV6-5; clone size: -; CDR3 length: 14; J gene: TRBJ1-3; CDR3 protein: ASSYSRWDSGNTIY
V gene: TRBV19; clone size: -; CDR3 length: 10; J gene: TRBJ1-1; CDR3 protein: ASTRTNTEAF
V gene: TRBV12-3/TRBV12-4; clone size: -; CDR3 length: 11; J gene: TRBJ1-5; CDR3 protein: ASSFNGNQPQH
V gene: TRBV9; clone size: -; CDR3 length: 14; J gene: TRBJ2-3; CDR3 protein: ASSPRFDHSTDTQY
V gene: TRBV28; clone size: -; CDR3 length: 13; J gene: TRBJ2-5; CDR3 protein: ASRGTSDIWETQY
V gene: TRBV11-2; clone size: -; CDR3 length: 15; J gene: TRBJ1-1; CDR3 protein: ASSPSNLQGMNTEAF
V gene: TRBV27; clone size: -; CDR3 length: 12; J gene: TRBJ2-7; CDR3 protein: ASSLRRQTYEQY
V gene: TRBV28; clone size: -; CDR3 length: 10; J gene: TRBJ1-1; CDR3 protein: ASSYRVDYGF